The 16 T cell receptor beta chains listed next were all sequenced from one sample in a study of T cell changes during pregnancy in multiple sclerosis. The repertoire was sequenced with immunoSEQ multiplex PCR; TCRdb's copy has only in-frame clones and lacks some. Here the sample spans around 48,000 clones, over 80% being singletons. The specimen was CD4+ T cells from peripheral blood mononuclear cells, collected in the second trimester of pregnancy. Source of these receptors: a female donor in good health, enrolled as a control in a pregnancy study.

The sample holds one count of this clone. This rearrangement joins TRBV6-4 to TRBJ2-3; TRBD2 aligns across 11 bases. Germline assignment: CDR1 MRHNA and CDR2 SNTAGT. V trimming: 4 bases; J trimming: 6 bases; junction bases outside the gene matches: 6. CDR3 length equals 15 residues. Here the CDR3 reads CASSARLAGRDTQYF. Written as DNA, the CDR3 is TGTGCCAGCAGTGCGAGACTAGCGGGGAGGGATACGCAGTATTTT.

The J gene is TRBJ1-3, the V gene TRBV5-1; D possibly corresponds to TRBD1 (6 bases). Germline V gives CDR1 SGHRS, CDR2 YFSETQ. V dropped 4 bases and J dropped 0 bases, with 8 bases sitting between them. The CDR3 covers 14 residues. CDR3 loop: CASSPTGSGNTIYF. The CDR3 DNA is TGCGCCAGCAGCCCGACAGGCTCTGGAAACACCATATATTTT.

The chain joins TRBV4-1 to TRBJ2-2; 10 bases fit TRBD2. Unmatched junction bases numbered 8, after V lost 0 bases and J lost 7 bases. From germline, CDR1 is MGHRA and CDR2 YSYEKL. CDR3 length: 17 amino acids. Written as DNA, the CDR3 is TGCGCCAGCAGCCAAGATGAACCTAGCGGGAGTATCGGGGAGCTGTTTTTT. Its translation: CASSQDEPSGSIGELFF.

This clone has only one observation. The J gene is TRBJ1-2, the V gene TRBV4-3, with 7 bases lining up with TRBD1. The length of the CDR3 is 15 residues. Germline V gene lookup returns CDR1 LGHNA and CDR2 YSLEER. V trimming: 3 bases; J trimming: 8 bases; junction bases outside the gene matches: 12. CDR3 DNA: TGCGCCAGCAGCCATGCGACAGGGAGCCTTTTGGGCTACACCTTC. Translating it yields CASSHATGSLLGYTF.

V gene TRBV30 combines with J gene TRBJ1-3; perhaps TRBD1 as D (6 bases). The V gene's germline CDR1 is GTSNPN and CDR2 SVGIG (reference sequence). The CDR3 length is 13 residues. Trimming left V 0 bases short and J 4 bases short, with 7 bases between. CDR3 region: CAWSVQGGNTIYF. The CDR3 DNA follows: TGTGCCTGGAGTGTACAGGGAGGAAACACCATATATTTT.

The V gene is TRBV2, the J gene TRBJ1-5, with D unresolved. CDR3 size: 14 residues. Per the germline V gene, CDR1 is SNHLY and CDR2 is FYNNEI. V lost 7 bases, J lost 6 bases, and 16 bases lay in between. The DNA of the CDR3 is TGTGCCAGCAAGGCCGAGGCTAGCGGTCAGCCCCAGCATTTT. Amino acid sequence: CASKAEASGQPQHF.

V gene TRBV7-2 combines with J gene TRBJ2-2, with D uncertain. CDR3 size: 14 residues. V was clipped by 4 bases and J by 5 bases, with 11 bases between them. Germline CDR1 SGHTA, CDR2 FQGNSA. The CDR3 region is CASSSPLRTGELFF. The CDR3 DNA is TGTGCCAGCAGCTCCCCGTTGCGAACCGGGGAGCTGTTTTTT.

This chain uses TRBV19 with TRBJ2-7, with D perhaps TRBD2 (5 bases). The CDR3 runs 14 residues. Trimming took 7 bases from V and 0 from J, leaving 13 bases between them. Germline CDR1 and CDR2: LNHDA and SQIVND (reference sequence). In DNA, the CDR3 is TGTGCCAGTAAAGATTTGGGGAGCTCCTACGAGCAGTACTTC. Its translation is CASKDLGSSYEQYF.

The J gene is TRBJ2-5, the V gene TRBV2; D not certain. Per the germline V gene, CDR1 is SNHLY and CDR2 is FYNNEI. The ends were cut back, 4 bases at V and 1 base at J, with 4 bases in the middle. The CDR3 has 12 residues. This chain's CDR3 is CASSGAQETQYF. DNA for the CDR3: TGTGCCAGCAGTGGGGCCCAAGAGACCCAGTACTTC.

A remark on this clone: One end of the junction is discordant with germline, which a read error may explain. V and J are TRBV28 and TRBJ1-2; possibly TRBD1 for D (5 bases). There are 13 residues in the CDR3. Germline V gives CDR1 MDHEN, CDR2 SYDVKM. Here the CDR3 DNA reads TGTACCAGCTCTACAGGAACCCTCTATGGCTACACCTTC. Translation gives CTSSTGTLYGYTF.

V and J are TRBV28 and TRBJ2-3; 7 nucleotides line up with TRBD1. V shed 3 bases, J shed 0 bases, and the junction held 18 bases outside the gene matches. CDR3 length: 20 amino acids. Germline CDR1 is MDHEN and CDR2 is SYDVKM. CDR3 in DNA: TGTGCCAGCAGTTTTTACGGGTTACGGGACAGAGATTCTAGCACAGATACGCAGTATTTT. Amino acids: CASSFYGLRDRDSSTDTQYF.

The V gene is TRBV4-1, the J gene TRBJ2-1; 9 positions agree with TRBD2. V shed 1 base and J 10 bases; nucleotides not matched to a gene: 11. Germline values: CDR1 MGHRA, CDR2 YSYEKL. The CDR3 consists of 16 residues. The CDR3 sequence: CASSQVQTSGLHEQFF. The CDR3 DNA reads as TGCGCCAGCAGCCAAGTCCAGACTAGCGGATTACACGAGCAGTTCTTC.

This clone was found once. The rearrangement links TRBV15 to TRBJ1-1; 10 bases map to TRBD1. The germline gives CDR1 LNHNV, CDR2 YYDKDF (reference sequence). This CDR3 is built from 14 residues. The V gene end was trimmed by 3 bases and the J gene end by 4 bases; junction bases not matched to a gene: 2. The CDR3 protein is CATSRGQGFTEAFF. In DNA, the CDR3 is TGTGCCACCAGCAGGGGACAGGGGTTCACTGAAGCTTTCTTT.

V is TRBV18 and J is TRBJ2-7, with 12 bases matching TRBD2. V lost 11 bases and J lost 2; bases outside the gene matches: 4. The CDR3 is made up of 13 amino acids. Germline lookup yields CDR1 KGHSH and CDR2 LQKENI. CDR3 loop: CASRTSGTYEQYF. For the CDR3, the DNA is TGTGCCTCCCGGACTAGCGGGACCTACGAGCAGTACTTC.

With regard to this clone: At the DNA level, this CDR3 is encoded by other sequences in the same sample as well. The chain combines TRBV2 with TRBJ2-5; TRBD2 is a possible D gene (6 bases). CDR1 and CDR2 from the germline V gene are SNHLY and FYNNEI. V was clipped by 3 bases and J by 5 bases, with 10 bases between them. The CDR3 has 13 residues. CDR3 amino acids: CASSELEGETQYF. CDR3 coding DNA: TGTGCCAGCAGTGAGCTGGAGGGGGAGACCCAGTACTTC.

The chain carries TRBV7-9 and TRBJ1-4; no reliable D call. This CDR3 has 14 residues. V lost 2 bases and J lost 4, with 8 bases in between. Germline CDR1 is SEHNR and CDR2 is FQNEAQ (reference sequence). CDR3 DNA sequence: TGTGCCAGCAGCTTACGCCGGGGTAATGAAAAACTGTTTTTT. Its protein product is CASSLRRGNEKLFF.